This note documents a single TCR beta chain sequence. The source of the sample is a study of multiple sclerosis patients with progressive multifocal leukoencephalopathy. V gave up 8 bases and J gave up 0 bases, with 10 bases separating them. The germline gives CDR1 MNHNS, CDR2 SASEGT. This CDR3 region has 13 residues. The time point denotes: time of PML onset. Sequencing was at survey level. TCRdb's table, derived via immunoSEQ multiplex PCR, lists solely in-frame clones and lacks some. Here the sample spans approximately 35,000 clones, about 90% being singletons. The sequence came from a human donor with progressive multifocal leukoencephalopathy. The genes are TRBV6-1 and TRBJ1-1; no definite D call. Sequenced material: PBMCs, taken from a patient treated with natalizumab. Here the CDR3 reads CASGMTMNTEAFF. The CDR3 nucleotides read TGTGCCAGCGGGATGACCATGAACACTGAAGCTTTCTTT.